Below, 27 T cell receptor beta chains from the same sample are listed, as sequenced in a study of glioma-infiltrating T cells after dendritic cell vaccination. The time point is: after dendritic cell vaccination, including at tumor progression/relapse. Assay used: immunoSEQ multiplex PCR; TCRdb lists only in-frame clones, some missing. The sample lists tens of thousands of clones, around 84% occurring once. The sample here was blood, taken after dendritic cell vaccination. The source is a human donor with glioblastoma.

This clone came up once. The chain recombines TRBV14 with TRBJ2-7; D is unclear. Trimming removed 3 bases from V and 3 bases from J, with 6 bases in between. The CDR3 loop spans 12 amino acids. Germline V gene data show CDR1 as SGHDN and CDR2 as FVKESK. This CDR3 is CASSQFYYEQYF. The CDR3 nucleotides read TGTGCCAGCAGCCAGTTTTACTACGAGCAGTACTTC.

The genes are TRBV14 and TRBJ2-2; 7 bases agree with TRBD1. This CDR3 contains 11 residues. Trimming at V came to 4 bases and at J to 13 bases, leaving 3 bases not matched to a gene. Germline CDR1 SGHDN, CDR2 FVKESK. CDR3 amino acids: CASSLGGWLFF. The CDR3 bases are TGTGCCAGCAGCCTAGGGGGCTGGCTGTTTTTT.

The rearrangement uses TRBV11-3 and TRBJ2-3, with TRBD1 as a possible D gene (6 bases). Trimming pared 3 bases from V and 1 base from J, leaving 14 bases between. This CDR3 is 16 amino acids long. Per the germline V gene, CDR1 is SGHNT and CDR2 is YENEEA. CDR3 coding DNA: TGTGCCAGCAGCTTGTCCCAGGGGCGGGGCACAGATACGCAGTATTTT. Translation: CASSLSQGRGTDTQYF.

J is TRBJ1-2 and V is TRBV7-9; D remains unclear. V was clipped by 0 bases and J by 4 bases, with 15 bases between them. The germline V gene encodes CDR1 SEHNR and CDR2 FQNEAQ (reference sequence). The CDR3 covers 16 residues. CDR3 region: CASSLAPTTPSYGYTF. CDR3 coding DNA: TGTGCCAGCAGCTTAGCCCCAACAACCCCCTCCTATGGCTACACCTTC.

The chain joins TRBV5-5 to TRBJ2-3, with a tentative D call TRBD2 (6 bases). CDR1 and CDR2 (germline): SGHKS, YYEKEE (reference sequence). Trimming left V 0 bases short and J 3 bases short, with 11 bases between. The CDR3 has 15 residues. CDR3 coding DNA: TGTGCCAGCAGCTTGGGCCTAGCGAAAACAGATACGCAGTATTTT. Translating it yields CASSLGLAKTDTQYF.

The rearrangement joins TRBV4-1 to TRBJ1-1; D unclear. Germline CDR1 and CDR2: MGHRA and YSYEKL. This CDR3 is built from 16 residues. The germline V and J ends were trimmed by 1 base and 1 base, with 13 bases remaining between them. CDR3 nucleotides: TGCGCCAGCAGCCAAGGGTATCGCGGCAGGAACACTGAAGCTTTCTTT. Translating gives CASSQGYRGRNTEAFF.

The chain recombines TRBV5-4 with TRBJ1-5; TRBD1 matches 7 bases. This CDR3 has 14 residues. The germline V gene encodes CDR1 SGHNT and CDR2 YYREEE (reference sequence). Trimming cost V 0 bases and J 7 bases; bases outside gene matches: 4. CDR3 coding DNA: TGTGCCAGCAGCTTGGAGGGGGCGGGCCAGCCCCAGCATTTT. Protein product: CASSLEGAGQPQHF.

This chain connects TRBV19 to TRBJ1-4; D is possibly TRBD1 (5 bases). This CDR3 has 17 amino acids. Germline lookup yields CDR1 LNHDA and CDR2 SQIVND (reference sequence). V lost 4 bases, J lost 3 bases, and 18 bases lay in between. The CDR3 sequence is CASSTSGRVRSNEKLFF. For the CDR3, the DNA is TGTGCCAGTAGTACATCTGGCAGGGTTCGGTCTAATGAAAAACTGTTTTTT. Based on the CDR3 plus reference TRBV19 and TRBJ1-4, the full variable domain is DGGITQSPKYLFRKEGQNVTLSCEQNLNHDAMYWYRQDPGQGLRLIYYSQIVNDFQKGDIAEGYSVSREKKESFPLTVTSAQKNPTAFYLCASSTSGRVRSNEKLFFGSGTQLSVL.

The V gene is TRBV4-2, the J gene TRBJ2-1, with TRBD2 identical over 14 bases. There are 17 residues in the CDR3. The V gene end was trimmed by 4 bases and the J gene end by 0 bases; junction bases not matched to a gene: 2. CDR1 is LGHNA, CDR2 YNFKEQ, per germline. CDR3 in amino acids: CASSPGLAGGSYNEQFF. The CDR3 nucleotides are TGTGCCAGCAGCCCAGGACTAGCGGGGGGCTCCTACAATGAGCAGTTCTTC.

The rearrangement links TRBV4-3 to TRBJ2-7, with 10 bases that match TRBD2. The junction had 5 bases not matched to a gene; V was cut back by 0 bases and J by 3 bases. The CDR3 runs to 16 residues. Germline V CDR1 and CDR2: LGHNA, YSLEER. The CDR3 DNA reads as TGCGCCAGCAGCCAAGATACTAGCGGGGCTAACTACGAGCAGTACTTC. As protein: CASSQDTSGANYEQYF.

J is TRBJ1-2 and V is TRBV27; no reliable D call. In germline, CDR1 is MNHEY, CDR2 SMNVEV (reference sequence). This CDR3 has 14 residues. V dropped 5 bases and J dropped 6 bases, with 16 bases sitting between them. This CDR3 is CASSPRPVADGYTF. CDR3 bases: TGTGCCAGCAGTCCGAGACCTGTAGCGGATGGCTACACCTTC.

The chain combines TRBV29-1 with TRBJ2-7; D possibly corresponds to TRBD2 (6 bases). With 3 bases removed from V and 7 bases from J, the gap between germline ends came to 16 bases. The germline gives CDR1 SQVTM, CDR2 ANQGSEA. This CDR3 is 13 amino acids long. The CDR3 is CSVEIQGLREQYF. The CDR3 DNA follows: TGCAGCGTTGAGATTCAGGGACTGAGGGAGCAGTACTTC.

The V gene is TRBV2, the J gene TRBJ2-1; TRBD2 is a possible D gene (5 bases). The germline V gene has CDR1 SNHLY and CDR2 FYNNEI. This CDR3 comprises 13 residues. V was pared by 2 bases and J by 13 bases, with 15 bases between. The CDR3 reads CASSELALKEQFF. The CDR3, as DNA: TGTGCCAGCAGTGAACTAGCCCTCAAAGAACAGTTCTTC.

The chain carries TRBV6-5 and TRBJ1-6; D is unresolved. The germline V gene has CDR1 MNHEY and CDR2 SVGAGI. The CDR3 sequence is 13 residues long. Trimming cost V 6 bases and J 7 bases, with 10 bases left between them. CDR3 bases: TGTGCCAGCAGATTCGACTCGAATTCACCCCTCCACTTT. Amino acids: CASRFDSNSPLHF.

The chain recombines TRBV6-5 with TRBJ1-3; D is undetermined. The CDR3 loop spans 15 amino acids. Germline CDR1 reads MNHEY; CDR2 reads SVGAGI. V was clipped by 2 bases and J by 0 bases, with 8 bases between them. The CDR3 region is CASSYDTGSGNTIYF. In nucleotides, the CDR3 is TGTGCCAGCAGTTACGATACGGGCTCTGGAAACACCATATATTTT.

The CDR3 protein is CASSELGEPSYEQYF. The DNA for the CDR3 is TGTGCCAGCAGTGAACTAGGGGAACCCTCCTACGAGCAGTACTTC. The chain employs TRBV6-1 and TRBJ2-7, with D possibly TRBD1 on 5 matching bases. The germline V gene has CDR1 MNHNS and CDR2 SASEGT. V was cut by 2 bases and J by 0 bases, with 11 bases left in between. This CDR3 has 15 residues.

V gene TRBV6-6 combines with J gene TRBJ2-7; 9 bases agree with TRBD1. The V segment lost 2 bases and the J segment 6 bases; nucleotides outside the gene matches: 2. This CDR3 is built from 13 residues. Per the germline V gene, CDR1 is MNHNY and CDR2 is SVGAGI (reference sequence). Here the CDR3 DNA reads TGTGCCAGCAGTTACGGACAGGGGTTCGAGCAGTACTTC. This gives the protein CASSYGQGFEQYF.

The genes are TRBV6-1 and TRBJ2-5, with D maybe TRBD1 (6 bases). Germline CDR1 MNHNS, CDR2 SASEGT. This CDR3 spans 14 amino acids. V gave up 4 bases and J gave up 2 bases, with 11 bases separating them. CDR3 coding DNA: TGTGCCAGCAGTGGAACCGACAGGCAAGAGACCCAGTACTTC. It codes for CASSGTDRQETQYF.

The V and J genes are TRBV27 and TRBJ1-1; TRBD1 agrees at 7 bases. This CDR3 comprises 15 residues. Per germline, CDR1 MNHEY and CDR2 SMNVEV (reference sequence). Losses at the gene ends were 4 bases for V and 0 bases for J; bases not matched to a gene: 5. The CDR3 spells CASSSLGTVNTEAFF. DNA for the CDR3: TGTGCCAGCAGTTCCCTTGGGACAGTGAACACTGAAGCTTTCTTT.

This rearrangement joins TRBV6-4 to TRBJ2-1; D is unclear. V was trimmed by 1 base and J by 0 bases, leaving 10 bases between them. This CDR3 has 16 residues. Per germline, CDR1 MRHNA and CDR2 SNTAGT. CDR3 nucleotides: TGTGCCAGCAGTGACTTACAGACAAACTCCTACAATGAGCAGTTCTTC. It codes for CASSDLQTNSYNEQFF.

This sequence joins TRBV29-1 and TRBJ1-2, with TRBD1 as a possible D gene (5 bases). With 7 bases removed from V and 4 bases from J, the gap between germline ends came to 16 bases. Germline CDR1 SQVTM, CDR2 ANQGSEA. The CDR3 runs to 13 residues. CDR3 region: CSAAGGSSYGYTF. Here the CDR3 DNA reads TGCAGCGCTGCTGGGGGGTCTAGCTATGGCTACACCTTC.

This sequence joins TRBV29-1 and TRBJ2-1; the match to TRBD1 covers 10 bases. The junction had 6 bases not matched to a gene; V was cut back by 7 bases and J by 9 bases. Germline V gene sequence: CDR1 SQVTM, CDR2 ANQGSEA. The CDR3 runs 12 residues. The CDR3 here is CSGWGQGREQFF. In DNA form, the CDR3 reads TGCAGCGGTTGGGGACAGGGGCGTGAGCAGTTCTTC.

The chain has TRBV19 and TRBJ1-5; a weak D match, TRBD1 (5 bases). Looked up from germline, CDR1 is LNHDA and CDR2 is SQIVND (reference sequence). V shed 3 bases and J shed 2 bases, with 14 bases lying between them. The CDR3 runs 16 residues. CDR3 sequence reads: CASSIRGGGGNQPQHF. CDR3 bases: TGTGCCAGTAGTATTCGTGGGGGGGGTGGCAATCAGCCCCAGCATTTT.

The chain joins TRBV9 to TRBJ2-7, with TRBD1 matching over 10 bases. The CDR3 totals 15 residues. Germline V gives CDR1 SGDLS, CDR2 YYNGEE. V dropped 0 bases and J dropped 6; count of bases not matched to a gene: 6. CDR3 DNA: TGTGCCAGCAGCGTAGGGACAGGGGGGCTTCGCGAGCAGTACTTC. It specifies CASSVGTGGLREQYF.

This rearrangement joins TRBV5-6 to TRBJ1-6; weak D call: TRBD1 (5 bases). The CDR3 runs 13 residues. Trimming stripped 3 bases from V and 10 bases from J, with 11 bases between. Germline CDR1 SGHDT, CDR2 YYEEEE. The DNA for the CDR3 is TGTGCCAGCAGCTCGGACATCAGGTCACCCCTCCACTTT. Protein product: CASSSDIRSPLHF.

The rearrangement uses TRBV4-1 and TRBJ2-2, with D possibly being TRBD2 (7 bases). V was clipped by 2 bases and J by 7 bases, with 17 bases between them. CDR3 length: 16 amino acids. The germline gives CDR1 MGHRA, CDR2 YSYEKL. The CDR3 DNA reads as TGCGCCAGCAGCCAACCTGCGGGGGCCCTGGGCGGGGAGCTGTTTTTT. Encoded protein: CASSQPAGALGGELFF.

The V call is TRBV7-3, the J call TRBJ2-7, with 8 nucleotides matching TRBD2. This CDR3 is 15 amino acids long. Germline V CDR1 and CDR2: SGHTA, FQGTGA. V lost 2 bases to trimming and J lost 2 bases; unmatched junction nucleotides: 5. The CDR3 region has the DNA TGTGCCAGCAGCTTATCAGCGGGAGTCGCCTACGAGCAGTACTTC. It yields the protein CASSLSAGVAYEQYF.